This entry lists 6 T cell receptor beta chains sequenced from one sample in a study of vaccination effects on CD4 cells after COVID-19. Libraries were prepared by immunoSEQ multiplex PCR; TCRdb keeps only in-frame clonotypes and omits some of them. The table records tens of thousands of clones, around 67% of them present only once. It was after more than nine days of culture that CD4+ T cells were isolated. No cognate antigen is known for these TCRs. The sequencing used CD4+ T cells from PBMCs cultured without peptide, collected before COVID-19 vaccination. These receptors were taken from a human donor who received a COVID-19 vaccine.

This clone is categorized as medium-sized (0.01 to 0.1%). The V gene is TRBV20-1, the J gene TRBJ1-2; D gene uncertain. Germline CDR1 reads DFQATT; CDR2 reads SNEGSKA (reference sequence). Trimming took off 4 bases at V and 8 bases at J, with 11 bases between the two ends. CDR3 length: 11 amino acids. This CDR3 is CSATDSIGYTF. For the CDR3, the DNA is TGCAGTGCTACAGACTCGATCGGCTACACCTTC.

This rearrangement joins TRBV7-2 to TRBJ1-6; possibly TRBD1 for D (5 bases). V lost 2 bases, J lost 7 bases, and 15 bases lay in between. Germline V gene data show CDR1 as SGHTA and CDR2 as FQGNSA. The CDR3 extends over 16 amino acids. In DNA form, the CDR3 reads TGTGCCAGCAGCTTAAGGAGGCCGGGACTGAATTCACCCCTCCACTTT. The encoded protein is CASSLRRPGLNSPLHF.

This clone was recorded a few times. The chain carries TRBV11-3 and TRBJ2-2; 7 bases are shared with TRBD1. From germline, CDR1 is SGHNT and CDR2 YENEEA. CDR3 size: 16 residues. After removal of 4 bases from V and 3 bases from J, the junction contained 8 bases not matched to a gene. The CDR3 DNA follows: TGTGCCAGCAGCTCATCGACAGGGCGGGACACCGGGGAGCTGTTTTTT. Its protein product is CASSSSTGRDTGELFF.

This clone was recorded a few times. The V gene is TRBV4-2, the J gene TRBJ1-2, with D unclear. V dropped 1 base and J dropped 1 base, with 13 bases sitting between them. CDR3 length equals 16 residues. The germline gives CDR1 LGHNA, CDR2 YNFKEQ. This CDR3 is CASSQVHGLNNYGYTF. DNA of the CDR3: TGTGCCAGCAGCCAAGTCCACGGACTTAATAACTATGGCTACACCTTC.

The V and J genes are TRBV18 and TRBJ2-7; D might be TRBD1 or TRBD2, each matching 5 bases. The germline V gene has CDR1 KGHSH and CDR2 LQKENI. The CDR3 loop spans 14 amino acids. Trimming left V 4 bases short and J 3 bases short, with 13 bases between. CDR3 region: CASSRGAQDYEQYF. Here the CDR3 DNA reads TGTGCCAGCTCACGAGGGGCGCAGGACTACGAGCAGTACTTC.

This clone has more than one count but fewer than ten. The rearrangement links TRBV3-1 (or the pseudogene TRBV3-2) to TRBJ1-2; tentative D call: TRBD1 (5 bases). The CDR3 spans 13 residues. V lost 1 base and J 5 bases, leaving 8 bases between the germline ends. The germline V gene encodes CDR1 LGHDT and CDR2 YNNKEL (reference sequence). The chain's CDR3 is CASSQADSYGYTF. CDR3 DNA: TGTGCCAGCAGCCAAGCCGACAGTTATGGCTACACCTTC.